Following are 24 T cell receptor beta chains from one sample sequenced in a study of T cell responses to AZD1222 COVID-19 vaccine. The table came from immunoSEQ multiplex PCR; TCRdb's copy has only in-frame clones and leaves some out. The sample has 150,000 to 200,000 clones; around 92% are singletons. The sample consisted of peripheral blood, taken on day 0 of AZD1222 vaccination. The receptors stem from an adult in good health.

This rearrangement joins TRBV29-1 to TRBJ1-1, with D uncertain. This CDR3 has 13 amino acids. The ends were cut back, 2 bases at V and 1 base at J, with 8 bases in the middle. CDR1 SQVTM and CDR2 ANQGSEA come from the germline V gene. The CDR3 protein is CSVELDANTEAFF. The CDR3 coding sequence is TGCAGCGTTGAATTGGATGCGAACACTGAAGCTTTCTTT.

The chain has TRBV3-1 (or the pseudogene TRBV3-2) and TRBJ1-3; no clear D gene. The germline CDR1 and CDR2 sequences are LGHDT and YNNKEL (reference sequence). Trimming took 1 base from V and 7 from J, leaving 5 bases between them. The length of the CDR3 is 12 residues. CDR3 in DNA: TGTGCCAGCAGCCAAGGGAGGAACACCATATATTTT. Residues: CASSQGRNTIYF.

This chain uses TRBV3-1 (or the pseudogene TRBV3-2) with TRBJ2-2, with TRBD2 identical over 7 bases. CDR1 is LGHDT and CDR2 is YNNKEL in the germline V gene (reference sequence). Trimming cost V 1 base and J 0 bases; bases outside gene matches: 5. This CDR3 region has 17 residues. The CDR3 spells CASSQVAGVTNTGELFF. DNA of the CDR3: TGTGCCAGCAGCCAAGTGGCGGGGGTAACGAACACCGGGGAGCTGTTTTTT.

This chain connects TRBV5-1 to TRBJ1-3; tentative D call: TRBD1 (6 bases). Per the germline V gene, CDR1 is SGHRS and CDR2 is YFSETQ. The CDR3 loop spans 14 amino acids. The germline V and J ends were trimmed by 6 bases and 2 bases, with 12 bases remaining between them. The CDR3 reads CASKGTPAGNTIYF. The CDR3 DNA reads TGCGCCAGCAAGGGGACACCTGCTGGAAACACCATATATTTT.

The chain joins TRBV7-9 to TRBJ2-7, with 12 bases fitting TRBD2. V shed 5 bases and J 3 bases; nucleotides not matched to a gene: 5. This CDR3 is built from 15 residues. Germline loops: CDR1 SEHNR, CDR2 FQNEAQ (reference sequence). The CDR3 sequence is CASSDLAGGHYEQYF. The CDR3 DNA reads TGTGCCAGCAGCGATCTAGCGGGGGGGCACTACGAGCAGTACTTC.

V usage is TRBV27 and J usage is TRBJ2-1, with D maybe TRBD2 (6 bases). Trimming took off 2 bases at V and 3 bases at J, with 14 bases between the two ends. Germline-derived CDR1 and CDR2 are MNHEY and SMNVEV (reference sequence). The CDR3 spans 16 residues. The CDR3 DNA reads as TGTGCCAGCAGTTTAAGGTCGGGGGTGCTCTACAATGAGCAGTTCTTC. This encodes CASSLRSGVLYNEQFF.

The gene calls are TRBV6-5 and TRBJ1-6; the D gene is possibly TRBD1 (5 bases). CDR1 MNHEY and CDR2 SVGAGI come from the germline V gene. V was clipped by 5 bases and J by 9 bases, with 14 bases between them. The CDR3 spans 14 residues. The CDR3 is CASSKNGGPSPLHF. The CDR3 coding sequence is TGTGCCAGCAGTAAAAATGGGGGTCCTTCACCCCTCCACTTT.

The CDR3: CASSSSSGGANEQFF. In DNA, the CDR3 is TGCGCCAGCAGCTCCTCTAGCGGGGGGGCAAATGAGCAGTTCTTC. This chain links TRBV5-1 with TRBJ2-1; 12 nucleotides match TRBD2. The V gene's germline CDR1 is SGHRS and CDR2 YFSETQ. The CDR3 contains 15 residues. V gave up 3 bases and J gave up 7 bases; unmatched junction bases: 5.

The chain carries TRBV6-1 and TRBJ1-3; a weak D match, TRBD1 (5 bases). CDR3 length: 15 amino acids. Germline V gene sequence: CDR1 MNHNS, CDR2 SASEGT. V was cut by 2 bases and J by 0 bases, with 8 bases left in between. In nucleotides, the CDR3 is TGTGCCAGCAGTGAAAACAGGCTCTCTGGAAACACCATATATTTT. Amino acids: CASSENRLSGNTIYF.

The V call is TRBV7-9, the J call TRBJ1-2, with 8 nucleotides matching TRBD1. The CDR3 loop spans 15 amino acids. V trimming: 2 bases; J trimming: 4 bases; junction bases outside the gene matches: 6. Germline values: CDR1 SEHNR, CDR2 FQNEAQ (reference sequence). CDR3: CASSLSAGQGYGYTF. CDR3 DNA: TGTGCCAGCAGCTTATCCGCCGGACAGGGCTATGGCTACACCTTC. Filled out from reference TRBV7-9 and TRBJ1-2, the complete variable domain reads DTGVSQNPRHKITKRGQNVTFRCDPISEHNRLYWYRQTLGQGPEFLTYFQNEAQLEKSRLLSDRFSAERPKGSFSTLEIQRTEQGDSAMYLCASSLSAGQGYGYTFGSGTRLTVV.

The rearrangement uses TRBV7-2 and TRBJ2-2; 7 bases are a match to TRBD1. The CDR3 runs 16 residues. Germline-derived CDR1 and CDR2 are SGHTA and FQGNSA. Trimming at V came to 0 bases and at J to 5 bases, leaving 6 bases not matched to a gene. The CDR3 reads CASSLARQGVTGELFF. Written as DNA, the CDR3 is TGTGCCAGCAGCTTAGCGCGGCAGGGGGTTACCGGGGAGCTGTTTTTT.

This sequence joins TRBV19 and TRBJ2-7; 11 bases are shared with TRBD2. The germline V gene has CDR1 LNHDA and CDR2 SQIVND (reference sequence). The ends lost 5 bases at V and 4 bases at J; junction bases unmatched: 7. CDR3 length: 15 residues. The CDR3 DNA follows: TGTGCCAGTAGTGCCAGGACTAGCGGGTCTTACGAGCAGTACTTC. It is translated as CASSARTSGSYEQYF. Full variable domain (missing parts from reference TRBV19 and TRBJ2-7): DGGITQSPKYLFRKEGQNVTLSCEQNLNHDAMYWYRQDPGQGLRLIYYSQIVNDFQKGDIAEGYSVSREKKESFPLTVTSAQKNPTAFYLCASSARTSGSYEQYFGPGTRLTVT.

This chain uses TRBV28 with TRBJ2-5, with 10 bases identical to TRBD2. Germline V lookup: CDR1 MDHEN, CDR2 SYDVKM. The CDR3 length is 15 residues. The CDR3 region is CGSRSGGAGEETQYF. CDR3 nucleotide sequence: TGTGGGTCTAGGAGCGGGGGGGCCGGAGAGGAGACCCAGTACTTC.

The chain combines TRBV5-4 with TRBJ1-6; TRBD1 might be the D (5 bases). Germline CDR1 is SGHNT and CDR2 is YYREEE (reference sequence). V dropped 3 bases and J dropped 7 bases, with 14 bases sitting between them. The length of the CDR3 is 15 residues. CDR3 amino acids: CASSSAQVSNSPLHF. The CDR3 coding sequence is TGTGCCAGCAGCTCGGCACAGGTTAGCAATTCACCCCTCCACTTT.

This clone showed up just once. The chain is built from TRBV19 and TRBJ2-3; D is perhaps TRBD2 (5 bases). CDR3 length equals 12 residues. The V end lost 5 bases, the J end lost 6 bases, and 9 bases lay between the germline ends. Germline V gives CDR1 LNHDA, CDR2 SQIVND (reference sequence). The CDR3 DNA sequence: TGTGCCAGTAGTCCACTAGATGATACGCAGTATTTT. This encodes CASSPLDDTQYF. The variable domain in full, completed from reference TRBV19 and TRBJ2-3, reads DGGITQSPKYLFRKEGQNVTLSCEQNLNHDAMYWYRQDPGQGLRLIYYSQIVNDFQKGDIAEGYSVSREKKESFPLTVTSAQKNPTAFYLCASSPLDDTQYFGPGTRLTVL.

This chain uses TRBV15 with TRBJ2-1, with 7 positions matching TRBD1. CDR1 LNHNV and CDR2 YYDKDF come from the germline V gene (reference sequence). CDR3 length equals 13 residues. CDR3 bases: TGTGCGACCGGGACAGAAATCTCCAATGAGCAGTTCTTC. The encoded protein is CATGTEISNEQFF.

The V and J genes are TRBV5-1 and TRBJ2-7; D possibly corresponds to TRBD1 (6 bases). This CDR3 spans 15 amino acids. Germline V gene sequence: CDR1 SGHRS, CDR2 YFSETQ. The V gene lost 4 bases and the J gene lost 2 bases, with 16 bases spanning the gap. The CDR3 loop is CASSNGQIPAYEQYF. CDR3 nucleotide sequence: TGCGCCAGCAGCAACGGACAGATACCCGCCTACGAGCAGTACTTC.

The CDR3 loop reads CASKVDPAETQYF. The CDR3 coding sequence is TGTGCCAGCAAGGTGGACCCCGCAGAGACCCAGTACTTC. The V and J genes are TRBV6-5 and TRBJ2-5; D not certain. This CDR3 is built from 13 residues. Per germline, CDR1 MNHEY and CDR2 SVGAGI. Trimming cost V 7 bases and J 4 bases, with 13 bases left between them.

J is TRBJ2-3 and V is TRBV29-1; D is possibly TRBD1 (6 bases). The CDR3 runs 15 residues. The V and J ends lost 4 bases and 0 bases respectively, with 14 bases between them. Germline CDR1 is SQVTM and CDR2 is ANQGSEA. CDR3 loop: CSVAGDRRSTDTQYF. CDR3 coding DNA: TGCAGCGTTGCAGGTGACAGGCGTAGCACAGATACGCAGTATTTT.

This sequence joins TRBV28 and TRBJ2-3; 9 nucleotides match TRBD2. The V segment lost 1 base and the J segment 0 bases; nucleotides outside the gene matches: 2. The CDR3 has 16 residues. Germline V CDR1 and CDR2: MDHEN, SYDVKM. CDR3 nucleotide sequence: TGTGCCAGCAGTTTATCTGGACTAGCGAGCACAGATACGCAGTATTTT. It specifies CASSLSGLASTDTQYF.

This chain links TRBV12-3 or TRBV12-4 with TRBJ1-2, with 9 bases fitting TRBD1. CDR3 length: 13 residues. The V and J ends lost 6 bases and 5 bases, in that order; junction bases with no gene match: 4. The CDR3 nucleotides are TGTGCCAGCAGACGACAGGGGGTATATGGCTACACCTTC. This gives the protein CASRRQGVYGYTF.

The genes are TRBV18 and TRBJ2-1, with 10 nucleotides matching TRBD2. This CDR3 spans 16 amino acids. Germline V CDR1 and CDR2: KGHSH, LQKENI. With V trimmed by 5 bases and J by 0 bases, 4 bases remained unmatched. The chain's CDR3 is CASSSERGGSYNEQFF. CDR3 DNA: TGTGCCAGCTCATCGGAGCGGGGGGGCTCCTACAATGAGCAGTTCTTC.

The CDR3 loop reads CATSDGDIRTGELFF. Written as DNA, the CDR3 is TGTGCCACCAGTGATGGGGACATCCGAACCGGGGAGCTGTTTTTT. V is TRBV24-1 and J is TRBJ2-2; tentatively, D is TRBD1 (6 bases). The germline V gene encodes CDR1 KGHDR and CDR2 SFDVKD. The CDR3 has 15 residues. Trimming took off 3 bases at V and 5 bases at J, with 12 bases between the two ends.

This chain connects TRBV3-1 (or the pseudogene TRBV3-2) to TRBJ2-2; D perhaps matches TRBD1 (6 bases). CDR1 is LGHDT and CDR2 is YNNKEL in the germline V gene (reference sequence). The germline V and J ends were trimmed by 4 bases and 6 bases, with 15 bases remaining between them. This CDR3 spans 15 amino acids. The CDR3 reads CASSRNRVPSGELFF. In DNA, the CDR3 is TGTGCCAGCAGCCGGAACAGGGTTCCGTCCGGGGAGCTGTTTTTT.